A single sample is the source of the 17 T cell receptor beta chains below, sequenced in a study of blood T cell repertoires in COVID-19. TCRdb's copy holds only in-frame clones and misses some; the assay was immunoSEQ multiplex PCR. In the table there are some 87,000 clones, more than 80% of which are singletons. The sample taken for sequencing was peripheral blood. The source of these receptors is a human donor in a cohort sampled during active COVID-19.

V gene TRBV7-2 combines with J gene TRBJ2-3; TRBD1 might be the D (5 bases). Trimming removed 2 bases at V and 6 bases at J, with 15 bases between. The CDR3 runs 15 residues. Germline V gene lookup returns CDR1 SGHTA and CDR2 FQGNSA. CDR3 nucleotide sequence: TGTGCCAGCAGCTTAAAAGGGGTTTTAGGGGATACGCAGTATTTT. Amino acid sequence: CASSLKGVLGDTQYF.

The rearrangement links TRBV2 to TRBJ2-1, with unresolved D. Germline V gene lookup returns CDR1 SNHLY and CDR2 FYNNEI. V was cut by 10 bases and J by 0 bases, with 10 bases left in between. The length of the CDR3 is 13 residues. The CDR3 region is CATRSSSYNEQFF. CDR3 bases: TGTGCCACTCGGTCTAGCTCCTACAATGAGCAGTTCTTC. Full variable domain (rest looked up from reference TRBV2 and TRBJ2-1): EPEVTQTPSHQVTQMGQEVILRCVPISNHLYFYWYRQILGQKVEFLVSFYNNEISEKSEIFDDQFSVERPDGSNFTLKIRSTKLEDSAMYFCATRSSSYNEQFFGPGTRLTVL.

This clone has just one count. The gene calls are TRBV7-3 and TRBJ2-6, with 9 nucleotides matching TRBD1. CDR1 and CDR2 from the germline V gene are SGHTA and FQGTGA. This CDR3 has 18 residues. Unmatched junction bases numbered 7, after V lost 4 bases and J lost 0 bases. In DNA, the CDR3 is TGTGCCAGCAGCTCCACCGGGACAGGGCTCTCTGGGGCCAACGTCCTGACTTTC. This codes for CASSSTGTGLSGANVLTF.

The genes are TRBV6-4 and TRBJ2-2; TRBD1 might be the D (7 bases). Germline loops: CDR1 MRHNA, CDR2 SNTAGT. CDR3 length: 16 amino acids. V was pared by 4 bases and J by 0 bases, with 12 bases between. Written as DNA, the CDR3 is TGTGCCAGCAGTGGACAGGGACTCGCGAACACCGGGGAGCTGTTTTTT. Residues: CASSGQGLANTGELFF.

The gene calls are TRBV7-9 and TRBJ1-5; D gene unclear. This CDR3 contains 18 residues. CDR1 is SEHNR and CDR2 is FQNEAQ in the germline V gene (reference sequence). Trimming shortened V by 4 bases and J by 0 bases, and 19 bases separated the two germline ends. The CDR3 loop is CASSSTKPGKYSNQPQHF. In nucleotides, the CDR3 is TGTGCCAGCAGCTCGACTAAACCGGGAAAATATAGCAATCAGCCCCAGCATTTT.

This clone has just one count. The CDR3 sequence is CATSDPVQGVAAGAHQETQYF. DNA for the CDR3: TGTGCCACCAGTGATCCTGTTCAGGGGGTCGCAGCGGGGGCCCACCAAGAGACCCAGTACTTC. The J gene is TRBJ2-5, the V gene TRBV24-1; D is perhaps TRBD2 (8 bases). The CDR3 consists of 21 residues. Trimming removed 3 bases from V and 0 bases from J, with 28 bases in between. Germline loops: CDR1 KGHDR, CDR2 SFDVKD.

The chain joins TRBV2 to TRBJ2-5; TRBD2 is a possible D gene (6 bases). The germline V gene has CDR1 SNHLY and CDR2 FYNNEI. The CDR3 sequence is 14 residues long. The V end was cut by 11 bases, the J end by 4 bases, with 20 bases between. CDR3 residues: CAGCTFGGTETQYF. CDR3 nucleotide sequence: TGTGCCGGATGCACCTTTGGGGGGACAGAGACCCAGTACTTC.

This clone was observed a handful of times. The chain uses TRBV19 and TRBJ1-4; the match to TRBD1 covers 7 bases. The CDR3 has 17 residues. Germline CDR1 reads LNHDA; CDR2 reads SQIVND (reference sequence). Unmatched junction bases numbered 7, after V lost 3 bases and J lost 0 bases. CDR3 region: CASSMGQGVATNEKLFF. CDR3 DNA sequence: TGTGCCAGTAGTATGGGCCAGGGGGTTGCAACTAATGAAAAACTGTTTTTT. Full variable domain (rest looked up from reference TRBV19 and TRBJ1-4): DGGITQSPKYLFRKEGQNVTLSCEQNLNHDAMYWYRQDPGQGLRLIYYSQIVNDFQKGDIAEGYSVSREKKESFPLTVTSAQKNPTAFYLCASSMGQGVATNEKLFFGSGTQLSVL.

The chain couples TRBV28 to TRBJ1-2; a possible D gene is TRBD1 (5 bases). The CDR3 is 14 amino acids. Germline values: CDR1 MDHEN, CDR2 SYDVKM. Trimming took 1 base from V and 3 from J, leaving 9 bases between them. The CDR3 nucleotides are TGTGCCAGCAGTTTATACAGGACCGACTATGGCTACACCTTC. This translates into CASSLYRTDYGYTF.

The chain carries TRBV27 and TRBJ2-3, with D tentatively TRBD1 (6 bases). The CDR3 length is 15 residues. Germline V gene lookup returns CDR1 MNHEY and CDR2 SMNVEV (reference sequence). V lost 6 bases and J lost 8, with 21 bases in between. CDR3 DNA: TGTGCCAGCAGGTCACAGGGTTCAGGTCTCGGTACGCAGTATTTT. Translation: CASRSQGSGLGTQYF.

The chain carries TRBV19 and TRBJ1-2; TRBD1 agrees at 9 bases. The CDR3 spans 15 residues. V shed 9 bases and J 4 bases; nucleotides not matched to a gene: 12. Germline CDR1 LNHDA, CDR2 SQIVND (reference sequence). The CDR3 bases are TGTGCCAGCACTTTCGCCGGGACAGGGTCCTATGGCTACACCTTC. Its translation: CASTFAGTGSYGYTF.

This clone came up a few times. The chain carries TRBV6-5 and TRBJ2-7; 9 bases match TRBD1. Per germline, CDR1 MNHEY and CDR2 SVGAGI. The CDR3 extends over 14 amino acids. The trim removed 2 bases at V and 6 bases at J, leaving 5 bases unmatched. CDR3 sequence: CASSYGTGRVEQYF. The CDR3 bases are TGTGCCAGCAGTTACGGGACAGGGAGGGTCGAGCAGTACTTC.

The chain uses TRBV6-5 and TRBJ2-5, with D possibly matching TRBD2 (6 bases). The CDR3 consists of 14 residues. CDR1 is MNHEY, CDR2 SVGAGI, per germline. The germline V and J ends were trimmed by 8 bases and 5 bases, with 18 bases remaining between them. CDR3 region: CASAQTRGRETQYF. CDR3 DNA: TGTGCCAGCGCCCAAACGCGGGGTAGGGAGACCCAGTACTTC.

The gene calls are TRBV4-1 and TRBJ1-2; D is possibly TRBD1 (5 bases). The CDR3 spans 16 residues. Trimming pared 3 bases from V and 7 bases from J, leaving 21 bases between. Germline values: CDR1 MGHRA, CDR2 YSYEKL. As DNA, the CDR3 is TGCGCCAGCAGCCAGGGACTACCGGGACGCAGAAGTGGCTACACCTTC. This gives the protein CASSQGLPGRRSGYTF.

This chain joins TRBV18 and TRBJ2-3, with a possible D match to TRBD2 (6 bases). The germline V gene has CDR1 KGHSH and CDR2 LQKENI. Trimming removed 5 bases at V and 1 base at J, with 13 bases between. The CDR3 runs to 15 residues. CDR3 sequence: CASSITWGGTDTQYF. CDR3 coding DNA: TGTGCCAGCTCAATTACCTGGGGGGGCACAGATACGCAGTATTTT.

This clone was seen a few times. The rearrangement uses TRBV7-6 and TRBJ2-1, with D possibly matching TRBD2 (7 bases). Germline CDR1 reads SGHVS; CDR2 reads FNYEAQ. The CDR3 extends over 15 amino acids. V was trimmed by 6 bases and J by 1 base, leaving 13 bases between them. DNA of the CDR3: TGTGCCAGCAGTTACAGGGAGGGGTCCTACAATGAGCAGTTCTTC. This codes for CASSYREGSYNEQFF.

This clone came up once. The rearrangement joins TRBV6-5 to TRBJ2-2; the D gene is possibly TRBD2 (5 bases). The V end was cut by 0 bases, the J end by 3 bases, with 8 bases between. Germline assignment: CDR1 MNHEY and CDR2 SVGAGI. This CDR3 contains 15 residues. CDR3 amino acids: CASSYSGLHTGELFF. As DNA, the CDR3 is TGTGCCAGCAGTTACTCAGGACTGCACACCGGGGAGCTGTTTTTT.